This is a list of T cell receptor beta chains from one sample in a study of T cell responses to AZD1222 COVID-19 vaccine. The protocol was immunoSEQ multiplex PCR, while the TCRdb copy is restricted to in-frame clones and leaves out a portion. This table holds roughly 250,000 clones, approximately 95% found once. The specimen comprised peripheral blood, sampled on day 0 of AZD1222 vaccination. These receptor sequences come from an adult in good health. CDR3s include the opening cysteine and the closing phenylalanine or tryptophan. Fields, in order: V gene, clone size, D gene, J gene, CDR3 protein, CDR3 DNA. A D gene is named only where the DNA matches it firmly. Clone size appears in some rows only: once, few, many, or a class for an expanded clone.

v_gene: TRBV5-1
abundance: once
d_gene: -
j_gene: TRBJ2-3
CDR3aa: CASTPGWAGDTQYF
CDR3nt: TGCGCCAGCACCCCGGGGTGGGCAGGGGATACGCAGTATTTT

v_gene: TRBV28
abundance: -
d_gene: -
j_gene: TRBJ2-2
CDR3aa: CASSSTGLRPGELFF
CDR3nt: TGTGCCAGCAGTTCAACCGGGCTCAGGCCCGGGGAGCTGTTTTTT

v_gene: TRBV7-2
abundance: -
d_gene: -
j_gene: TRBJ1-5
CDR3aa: CASSYRDASNQPQHF
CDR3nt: TGTGCCAGCAGCTACAGGGATGCCAGCAATCAGCCCCAGCATTTT

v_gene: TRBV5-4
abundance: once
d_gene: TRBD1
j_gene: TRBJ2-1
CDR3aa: CASRGQGAGEQFF
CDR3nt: TGTGCCAGCCGGGGACAGGGGGCGGGTGAGCAGTTCTTC

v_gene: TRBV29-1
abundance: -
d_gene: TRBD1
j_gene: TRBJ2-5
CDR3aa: CSVATGGGQETQYF
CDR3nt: TGCAGCGTTGCGACAGGGGGAGGTCAAGAGACCCAGTACTTC

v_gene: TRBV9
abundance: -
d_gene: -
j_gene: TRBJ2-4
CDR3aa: CASSGPPADPAKNIQYF
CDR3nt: TGTGCCAGCAGCGGGCCCCCAGCGGACCCAGCCAAAAACATTCAGTACTTC

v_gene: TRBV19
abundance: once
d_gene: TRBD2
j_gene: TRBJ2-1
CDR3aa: CASTFSGGTYNEQFF
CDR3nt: TGTGCCAGTACCTTTAGCGGGGGTACCTACAATGAGCAGTTCTTC

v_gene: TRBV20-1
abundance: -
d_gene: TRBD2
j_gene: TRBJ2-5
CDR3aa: CSASLAGGQETQYF
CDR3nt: TGCAGTGCTAGTTTAGCGGGGGGGCAAGAGACCCAGTACTTC

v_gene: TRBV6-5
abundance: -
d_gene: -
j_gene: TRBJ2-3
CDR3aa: CASSQGGKDTQYF
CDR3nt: TGTGCCAGCAGTCAGGGGGGCAAGGATACGCAGTATTTT

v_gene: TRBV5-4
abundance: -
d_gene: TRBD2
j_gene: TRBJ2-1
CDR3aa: CASSSNPSGIRSEQFF
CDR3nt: TGTGCCAGCAGCTCCAATCCTAGCGGGATAAGATCTGAGCAGTTCTTC

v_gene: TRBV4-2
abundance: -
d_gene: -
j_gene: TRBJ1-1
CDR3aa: CASSRAGQPDTEAFF
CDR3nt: TGTGCCAGCAGCCGAGCGGGACAACCAGACACTGAAGCTTTCTTT

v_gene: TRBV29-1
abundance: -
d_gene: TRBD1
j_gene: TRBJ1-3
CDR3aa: CSGGGAGNTIYF
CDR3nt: TGCAGCGGAGGGGGCGCTGGAAACACCATATATTTT

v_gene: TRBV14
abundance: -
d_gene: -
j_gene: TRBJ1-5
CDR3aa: CASRRRGGVGNQPQHF
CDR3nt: TGTGCCAGCAGACGGAGGGGTGGGGTGGGCAATCAGCCCCAGCATTTT

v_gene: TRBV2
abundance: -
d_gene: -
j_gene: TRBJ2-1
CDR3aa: CAGATLGVPEQFF
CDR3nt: TGTGCCGGAGCGACCTTAGGGGTTCCTGAGCAGTTCTTC

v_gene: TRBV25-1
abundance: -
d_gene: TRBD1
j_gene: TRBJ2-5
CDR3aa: CALILDRLRLETQYF
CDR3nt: TGTGCCCTAATACTGGACAGGCTACGATTAGAGACCCAGTACTTC

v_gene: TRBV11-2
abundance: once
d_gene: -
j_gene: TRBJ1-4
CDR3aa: CASSDLGEKLFF
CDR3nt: TGTGCCAGCAGCGACCTAGGGGAAAAACTGTTTTTT

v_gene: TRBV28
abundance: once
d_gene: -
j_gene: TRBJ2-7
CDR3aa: CASKGGIYEQYF
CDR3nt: TGTGCCAGCAAGGGGGGCATCTACGAGCAGTACTTC

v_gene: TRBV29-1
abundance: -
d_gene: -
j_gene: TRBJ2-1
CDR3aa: CSVETHLKGHSFF
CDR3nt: TGCAGCGTTGAAACTCATCTAAAAGGACATTCGTTCTTC